The present TCR beta chain was sequenced within a study of blood T cell repertoires in COVID-19. Study-wide background: Some COVID-19 samples were acute and others convalescent; all came from the United States, Italy and Spain. PBMCs, B-cell-depleted T cells, or T cells were the source of the cDNA or gDNA that made up the material.

Sequencing was performed with immunoSEQ multiplex PCR; in TCRdb, only in-frame clones are kept and a portion is missing. The sample holds about 55,000 clones, over 75% seen once. The CDR3 runs to 11 residues. Sequenced sample: peripheral blood. The chain combines TRBV12-1 with TRBJ2-1; TRBD1 is the table's D call, not checked against the DNA. TRBV12-1 is a recognized pseudogene. The sequence came from a human donor in a cohort sampled during active COVID-19. The CDR3: CASSFGTGQFF. The CDR3 DNA is TGTGCCAGCAGCTTTGGGACAGGGCAGTTCTTC.